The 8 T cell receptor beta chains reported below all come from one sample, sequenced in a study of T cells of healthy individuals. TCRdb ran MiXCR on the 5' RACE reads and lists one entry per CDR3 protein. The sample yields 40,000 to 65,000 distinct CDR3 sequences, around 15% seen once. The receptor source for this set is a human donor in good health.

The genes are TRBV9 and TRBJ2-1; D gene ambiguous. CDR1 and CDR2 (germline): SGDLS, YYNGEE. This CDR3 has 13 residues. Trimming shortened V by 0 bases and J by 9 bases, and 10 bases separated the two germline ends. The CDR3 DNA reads TGTGCCAGCAGCGTAGCCGGAATCAGTGAGCAGTTCTTC. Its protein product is CASSVAGISEQFF. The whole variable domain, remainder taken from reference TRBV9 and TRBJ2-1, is DSGVTQTPKHLITATGQRVTLRCSPRSGDLSVYWYQQSLDQGLQFLIQYYNGEERAKGNILERFSAQQFPDLHSELNLSSLELGDSALYFCASSVAGISEQFFGPGTRLTVL.

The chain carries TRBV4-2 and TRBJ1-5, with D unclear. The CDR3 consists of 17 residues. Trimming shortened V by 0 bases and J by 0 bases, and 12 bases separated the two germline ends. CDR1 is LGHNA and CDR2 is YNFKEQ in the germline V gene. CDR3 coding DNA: TGTGCCAGCAGCCAAGATCTAGAAGAAAATAGCAATCAGCCCCAGCATTTT. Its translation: CASSQDLEENSNQPQHF.

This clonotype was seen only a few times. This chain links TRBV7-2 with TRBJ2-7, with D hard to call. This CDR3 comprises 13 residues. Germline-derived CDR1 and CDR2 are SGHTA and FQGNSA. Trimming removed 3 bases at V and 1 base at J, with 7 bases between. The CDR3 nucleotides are TGTGCCAGCAGCTTCGACGGTTCCTACGAGCAGTACTTC. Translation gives CASSFDGSYEQYF. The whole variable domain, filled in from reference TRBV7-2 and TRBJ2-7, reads GAGVSQSPSNKVTEKGKDVELRCDPISGHTALYWYRQSLGQGLEFLIYFQGNSAPDKSGLPSDRFSAERTGGSVSTLTIQRTQQEDSAVYLCASSFDGSYEQYFGPGTRLTVT.

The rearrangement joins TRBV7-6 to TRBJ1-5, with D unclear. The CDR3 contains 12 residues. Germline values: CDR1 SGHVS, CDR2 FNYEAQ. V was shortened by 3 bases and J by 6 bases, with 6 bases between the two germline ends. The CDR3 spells CASSLRSQPQHF. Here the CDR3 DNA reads TGTGCCAGCAGCTTGAGGAGTCAGCCCCAGCATTTT.

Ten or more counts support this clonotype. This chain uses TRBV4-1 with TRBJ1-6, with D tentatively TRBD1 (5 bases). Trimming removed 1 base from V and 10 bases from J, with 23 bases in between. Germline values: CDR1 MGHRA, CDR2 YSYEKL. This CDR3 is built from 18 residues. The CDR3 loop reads CASSQGDIQGIPWSPLHF. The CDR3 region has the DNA TGCGCCAGCAGCCAAGGAGACATCCAGGGCATTCCTTGGTCACCCCTCCACTTT.

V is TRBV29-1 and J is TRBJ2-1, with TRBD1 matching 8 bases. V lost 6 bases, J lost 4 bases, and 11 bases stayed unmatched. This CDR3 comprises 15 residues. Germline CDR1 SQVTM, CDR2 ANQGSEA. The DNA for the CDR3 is TGCAGCGTAGGGACAGGCCGATTACAATACAATGAGCAGTTCTTC. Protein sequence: CSVGTGRLQYNEQFF.

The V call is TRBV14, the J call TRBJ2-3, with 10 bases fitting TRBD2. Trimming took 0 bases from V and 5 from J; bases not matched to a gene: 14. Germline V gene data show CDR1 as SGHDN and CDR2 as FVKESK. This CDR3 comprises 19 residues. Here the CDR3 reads CASSQERLAGAVQGDTQYF. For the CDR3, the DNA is TGTGCCAGCAGCCAAGAACGGCTAGCGGGGGCCGTGCAAGGAGATACGCAGTATTTT.

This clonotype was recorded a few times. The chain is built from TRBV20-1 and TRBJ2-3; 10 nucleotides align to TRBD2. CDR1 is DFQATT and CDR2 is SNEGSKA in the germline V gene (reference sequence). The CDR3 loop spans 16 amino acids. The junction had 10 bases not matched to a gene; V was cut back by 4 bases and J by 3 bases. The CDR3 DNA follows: TGCAGTGCTACCACTTTTTCTAGCGGGAGAACAGATACGCAGTATTTT. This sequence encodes CSATTFSSGRTDTQYF.